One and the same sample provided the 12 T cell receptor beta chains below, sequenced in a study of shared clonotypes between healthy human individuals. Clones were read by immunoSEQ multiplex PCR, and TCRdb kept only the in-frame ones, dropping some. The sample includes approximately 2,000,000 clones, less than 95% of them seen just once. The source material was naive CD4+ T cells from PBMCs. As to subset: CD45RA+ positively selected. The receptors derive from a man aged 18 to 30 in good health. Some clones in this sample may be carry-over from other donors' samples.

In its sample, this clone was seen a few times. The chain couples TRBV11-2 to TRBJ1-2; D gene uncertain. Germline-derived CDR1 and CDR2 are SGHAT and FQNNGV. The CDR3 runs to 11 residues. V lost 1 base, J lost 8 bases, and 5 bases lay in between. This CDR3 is CASSLVGGYTF. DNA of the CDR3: TGTGCCAGCAGCTTAGTGGGAGGCTACACCTTC.

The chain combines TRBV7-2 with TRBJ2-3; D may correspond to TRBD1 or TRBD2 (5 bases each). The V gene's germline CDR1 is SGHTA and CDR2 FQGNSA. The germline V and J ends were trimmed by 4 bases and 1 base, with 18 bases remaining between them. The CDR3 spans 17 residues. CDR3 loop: CASSWGPQDPRTDTQYF. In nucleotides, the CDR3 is TGTGCCAGCAGCTGGGGACCGCAAGACCCACGCACAGATACGCAGTATTTT.

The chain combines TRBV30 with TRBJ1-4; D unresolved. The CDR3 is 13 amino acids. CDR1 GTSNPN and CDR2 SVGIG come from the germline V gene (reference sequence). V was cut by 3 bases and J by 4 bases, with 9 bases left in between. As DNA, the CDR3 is TGTGCCTGGAGCCAAGACCGTAATGAAAAACTGTTTTTT. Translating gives CAWSQDRNEKLFF. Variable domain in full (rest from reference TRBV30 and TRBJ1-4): SQTIHQWPATLVQPVGSPLSLECTVEGTSNPNLYWYRQAAGRGLQLLFYSVGIGQISSEVPQNLSASRPQDRQFILSSKKLLLSDSGFYLCAWSQDRNEKLFFGSGTQLSVL.

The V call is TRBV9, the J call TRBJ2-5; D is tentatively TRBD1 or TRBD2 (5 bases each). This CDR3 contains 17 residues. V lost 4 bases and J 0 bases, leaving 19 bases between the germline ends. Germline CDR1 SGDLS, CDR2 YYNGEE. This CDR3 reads CASSPGAARTYQETQYF. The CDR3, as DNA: TGTGCCAGCAGCCCCGGGGCAGCACGAACTTACCAAGAGACCCAGTACTTC.

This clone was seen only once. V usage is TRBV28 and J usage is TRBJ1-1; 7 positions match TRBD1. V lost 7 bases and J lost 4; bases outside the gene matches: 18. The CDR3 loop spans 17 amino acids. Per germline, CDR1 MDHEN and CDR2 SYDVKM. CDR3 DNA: TGTGCCAGCAACCCAGGGTACGGCAGGGGGGCGGTCACTGAAGCTTTCTTT. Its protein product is CASNPGYGRGAVTEAFF.

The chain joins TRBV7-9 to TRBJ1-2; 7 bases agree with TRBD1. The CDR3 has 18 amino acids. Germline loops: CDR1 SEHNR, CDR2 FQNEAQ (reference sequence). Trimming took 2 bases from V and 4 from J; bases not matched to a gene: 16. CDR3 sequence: CASSLFPTGRGLIYGYTF. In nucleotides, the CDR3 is TGTGCCAGCAGCTTATTCCCGACGGGGAGGGGGCTGATCTATGGCTACACCTTC.

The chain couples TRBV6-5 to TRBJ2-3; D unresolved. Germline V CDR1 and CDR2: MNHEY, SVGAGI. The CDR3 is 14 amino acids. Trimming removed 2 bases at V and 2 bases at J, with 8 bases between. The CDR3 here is CASSYQSLTDTQYF. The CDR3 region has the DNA TGTGCCAGCAGTTACCAATCACTCACAGATACGCAGTATTTT.

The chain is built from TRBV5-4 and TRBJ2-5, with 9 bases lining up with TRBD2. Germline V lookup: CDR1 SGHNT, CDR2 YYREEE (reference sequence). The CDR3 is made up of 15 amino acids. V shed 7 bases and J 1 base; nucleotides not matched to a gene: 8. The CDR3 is CASQTSGNTQETQYF. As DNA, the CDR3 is TGTGCCAGCCAGACTAGCGGTAATACCCAAGAGACCCAGTACTTC.

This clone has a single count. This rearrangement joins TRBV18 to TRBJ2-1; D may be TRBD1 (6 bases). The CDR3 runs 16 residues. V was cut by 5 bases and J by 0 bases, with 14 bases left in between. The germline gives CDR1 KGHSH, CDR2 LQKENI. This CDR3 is CASSEFSGVSYNEQFF. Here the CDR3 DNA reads TGTGCCAGCTCAGAATTTTCAGGGGTCTCCTACAATGAGCAGTTCTTC.

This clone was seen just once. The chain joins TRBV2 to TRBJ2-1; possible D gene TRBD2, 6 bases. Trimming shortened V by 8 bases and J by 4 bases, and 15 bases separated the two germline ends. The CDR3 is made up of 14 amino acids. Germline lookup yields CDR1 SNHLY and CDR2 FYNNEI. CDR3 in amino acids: CASRRRDQYNEQFF. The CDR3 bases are TGTGCCAGCCGTAGGAGGGACCAATACAATGAGCAGTTCTTC. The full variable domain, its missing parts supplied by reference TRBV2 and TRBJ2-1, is EPEVTQTPSHQVTQMGQEVILRCVPISNHLYFYWYRQILGQKVEFLVSFYNNEISEKSEIFDDQFSVERPDGSNFTLKIRSTKLEDSAMYFCASRRRDQYNEQFFGPGTRLTVL.

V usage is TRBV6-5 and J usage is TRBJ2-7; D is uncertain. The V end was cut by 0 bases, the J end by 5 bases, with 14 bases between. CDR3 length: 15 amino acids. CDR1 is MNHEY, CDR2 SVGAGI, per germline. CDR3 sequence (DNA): TGTGCCAGCAGTTACTCGATAGATAGGGTACACGAGCAGTACTTC. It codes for CASSYSIDRVHEQYF.

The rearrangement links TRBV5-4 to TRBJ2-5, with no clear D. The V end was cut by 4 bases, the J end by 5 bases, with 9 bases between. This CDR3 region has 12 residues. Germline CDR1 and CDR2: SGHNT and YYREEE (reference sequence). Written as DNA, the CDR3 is TGTGCCAGCAGCCAACGCCACGAGACCCAGTACTTC. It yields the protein CASSQRHETQYF.